This TCR beta chain is drawn from a study of blood T cell repertoires in COVID-19. Study-wide context: From T cells, B-cell-depleted T cells, or PBMCs came the material, which was cDNA or gDNA.

Original data processing: Amplifying reference gene primers gave estimates of nucleated cell counts. The repertoire was sequenced with immunoSEQ multiplex PCR; TCRdb's copy has only in-frame clones and lacks some. That table supplies the V and J calls and clone size; D and trimming were determined from the DNA. The sample yields about 200,000 clones, over 75% seen once. CDR1 ENHRY and CDR2 SYGVKD come from the germline V gene. The CDR3 extends over 16 amino acids. J gave up 3 bases and V 5 bases, and 8 bases lay outside the gene matches. This chain joins TRBV10-3 and TRBJ1-5, with 9 bases that match TRBD1. The sequence was collected from a man in his fifties or sixties with acute or convalescent COVID-19. Sequenced sample: peripheral blood. In DNA form, the CDR3 reads TGTGCCATCAGTCCTACCCGGGACAGGGTCAATCAGCCCCAGCATTTT. As protein: CAISPTRDRVNQPQHF.